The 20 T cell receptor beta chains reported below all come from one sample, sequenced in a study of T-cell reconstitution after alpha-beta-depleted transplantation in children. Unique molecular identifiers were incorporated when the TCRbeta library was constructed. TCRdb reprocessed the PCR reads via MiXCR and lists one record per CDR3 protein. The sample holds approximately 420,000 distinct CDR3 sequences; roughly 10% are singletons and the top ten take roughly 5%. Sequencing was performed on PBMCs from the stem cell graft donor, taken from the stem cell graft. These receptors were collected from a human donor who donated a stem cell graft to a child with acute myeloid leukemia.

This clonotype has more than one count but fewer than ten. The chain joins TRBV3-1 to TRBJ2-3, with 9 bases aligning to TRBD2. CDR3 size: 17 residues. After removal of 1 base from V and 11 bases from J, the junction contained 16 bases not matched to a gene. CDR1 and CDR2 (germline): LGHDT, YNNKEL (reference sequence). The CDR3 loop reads CASSQGYWTSEGRWQYF. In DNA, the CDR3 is TGTGCCAGCAGCCAAGGCTACTGGACTAGCGAGGGGAGATGGCAGTATTTT.

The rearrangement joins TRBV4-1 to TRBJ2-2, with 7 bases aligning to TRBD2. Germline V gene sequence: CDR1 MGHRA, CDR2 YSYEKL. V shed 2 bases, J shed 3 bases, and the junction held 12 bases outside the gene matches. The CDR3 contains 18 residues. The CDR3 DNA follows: TGCGCCAGCAGCCAAATTATGTCCGGGAGGAAGGACACCGGGGAGCTGTTTTTT. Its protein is CASSQIMSGRKDTGELFF.

This chain's CDR3 is CASSEGAGADGPQHF. DNA of the CDR3: TGTGCCAGCAGTGAGGGGGCAGGGGCAGATGGGCCCCAGCATTTT. V usage is TRBV2 and J usage is TRBJ1-5; tentative D call: TRBD1 (6 bases). V lost 3 bases, J lost 9 bases, and 18 bases lay in between. This CDR3 contains 15 residues. The germline gives CDR1 SNHLY, CDR2 FYNNEI.

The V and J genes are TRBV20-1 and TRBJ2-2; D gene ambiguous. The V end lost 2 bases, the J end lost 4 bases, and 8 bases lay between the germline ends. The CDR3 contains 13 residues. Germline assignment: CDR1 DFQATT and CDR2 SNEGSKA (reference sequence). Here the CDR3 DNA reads TGCAGTGCTAGACCGCCAGGCACCGGGGAGCTGTTTTTT. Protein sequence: CSARPPGTGELFF.

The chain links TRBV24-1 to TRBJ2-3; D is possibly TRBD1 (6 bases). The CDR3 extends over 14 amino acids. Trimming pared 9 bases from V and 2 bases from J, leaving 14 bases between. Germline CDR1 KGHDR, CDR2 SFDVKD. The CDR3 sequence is CATAQGSDTDTQYF. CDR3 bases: TGTGCCACCGCACAGGGCTCGGACACAGATACGCAGTATTTT.

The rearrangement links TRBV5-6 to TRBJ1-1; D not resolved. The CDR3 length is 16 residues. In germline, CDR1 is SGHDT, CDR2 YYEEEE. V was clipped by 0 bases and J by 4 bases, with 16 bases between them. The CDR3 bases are TGTGCCAGCAGCTTGGCTGGCGAGGGCCCGCTCACTGAAGCTTTCTTT. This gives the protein CASSLAGEGPLTEAFF. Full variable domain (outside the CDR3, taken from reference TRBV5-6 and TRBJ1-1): DAGVTQSPTHLIKTRGQQVTLRCSPKSGHDTVSWYQQALGQGPQFIFQYYEEEERQRGNFPDRFSGHQFPNYSSELNVNALLLGDSALYLCASSLAGEGPLTEAFFGQGTRLTVV.

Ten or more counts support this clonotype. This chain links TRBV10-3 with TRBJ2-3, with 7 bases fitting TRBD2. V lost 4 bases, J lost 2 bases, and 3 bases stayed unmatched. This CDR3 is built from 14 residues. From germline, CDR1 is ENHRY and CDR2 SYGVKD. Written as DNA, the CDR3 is TGTGCCATCAGTGGTAGCGGGTTCACAGATACGCAGTATTTT. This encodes CAISGSGFTDTQYF.

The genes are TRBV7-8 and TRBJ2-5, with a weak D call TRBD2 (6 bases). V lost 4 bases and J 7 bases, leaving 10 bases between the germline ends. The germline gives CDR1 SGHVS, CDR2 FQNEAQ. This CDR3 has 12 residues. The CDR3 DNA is TGTGCCAGCAGCTCTAGCGCGGGGACCCAGTACTTC. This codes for CASSSSAGTQYF.

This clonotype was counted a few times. CDR3 sequence reads: CASSQTLRTDTQYF. The CDR3 DNA sequence: TGTGCCAGCAGCCAAACCCTTAGAACTGATACGCAGTATTTT. The V call is TRBV4-2, the J call TRBJ2-3; D remains unclear. The ends were cut back, 2 bases at V and 6 bases at J, with 12 bases in the middle. Germline assignment: CDR1 LGHNA and CDR2 YNFKEQ. CDR3 length: 14 residues.

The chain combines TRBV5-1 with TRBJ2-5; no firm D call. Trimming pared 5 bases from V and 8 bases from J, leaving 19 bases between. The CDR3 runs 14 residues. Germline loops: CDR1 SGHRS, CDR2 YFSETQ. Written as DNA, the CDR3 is TGCGCCAGCAGGCCTAACCAGCCCCCGGCAACCCAGTACTTC. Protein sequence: CASRPNQPPATQYF.

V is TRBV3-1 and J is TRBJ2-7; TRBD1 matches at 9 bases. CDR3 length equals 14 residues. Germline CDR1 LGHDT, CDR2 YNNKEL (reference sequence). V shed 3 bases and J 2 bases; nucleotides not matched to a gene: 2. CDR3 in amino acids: CASSQTGGAYEQYF. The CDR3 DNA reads TGTGCCAGCAGCCAGACAGGGGGGGCCTACGAGCAGTACTTC.

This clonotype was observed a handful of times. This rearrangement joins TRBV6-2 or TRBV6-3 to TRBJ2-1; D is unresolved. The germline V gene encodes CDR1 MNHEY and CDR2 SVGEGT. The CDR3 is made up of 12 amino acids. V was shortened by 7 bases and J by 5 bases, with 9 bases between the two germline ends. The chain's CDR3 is CASKHRNNEQFF. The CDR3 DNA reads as TGTGCCAGCAAGCACAGAAACAATGAGCAGTTCTTC.

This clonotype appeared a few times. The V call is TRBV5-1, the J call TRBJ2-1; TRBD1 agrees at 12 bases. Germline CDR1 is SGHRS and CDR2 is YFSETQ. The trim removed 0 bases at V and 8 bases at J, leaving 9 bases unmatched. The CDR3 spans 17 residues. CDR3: CASSLAPGQGASYEQFF. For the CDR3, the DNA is TGCGCCAGCAGCTTGGCTCCGGGACAGGGGGCTTCATATGAGCAGTTCTTC.

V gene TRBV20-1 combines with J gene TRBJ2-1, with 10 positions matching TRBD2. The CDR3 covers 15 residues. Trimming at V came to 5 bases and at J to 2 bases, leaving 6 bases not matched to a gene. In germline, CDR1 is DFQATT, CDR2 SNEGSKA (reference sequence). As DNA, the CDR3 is TGCAGTGCTGGAGGACTAGCGGAGCCCTACAATGAGCAGTTCTTC. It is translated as CSAGGLAEPYNEQFF.

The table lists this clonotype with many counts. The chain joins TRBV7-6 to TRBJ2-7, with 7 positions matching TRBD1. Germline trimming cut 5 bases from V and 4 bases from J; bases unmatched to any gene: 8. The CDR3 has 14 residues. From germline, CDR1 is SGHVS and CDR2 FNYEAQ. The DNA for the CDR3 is TGTGCCAGCAGCCCGGGGACAGAAAATTACGAGCAGTACTTC. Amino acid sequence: CASSPGTENYEQYF.

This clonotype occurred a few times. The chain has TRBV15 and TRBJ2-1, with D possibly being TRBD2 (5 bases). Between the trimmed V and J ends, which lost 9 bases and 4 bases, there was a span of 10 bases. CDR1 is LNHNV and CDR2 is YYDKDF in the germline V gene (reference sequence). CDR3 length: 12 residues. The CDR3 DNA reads TGTGCCACTAGCGTAAAGTACAATGAGCAGTTCTTC. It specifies CATSVKYNEQFF.

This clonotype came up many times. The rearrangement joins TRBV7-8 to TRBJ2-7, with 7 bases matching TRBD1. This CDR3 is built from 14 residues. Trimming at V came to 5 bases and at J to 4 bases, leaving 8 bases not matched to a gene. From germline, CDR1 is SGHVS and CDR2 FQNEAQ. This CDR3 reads CASSVGRTGYEQYV. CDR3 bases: TGTGCCAGCAGCGTTGGACGGACAGGATACGAGCAGTACGTC.

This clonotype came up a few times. The CDR3 sequence is CASSLFDFYTDTQYF. Here the CDR3 DNA reads TGTGCCAGCAGCTTATTTGATTTCTACACAGATACGCAGTATTTT. The V gene is TRBV7-9, the J gene TRBJ2-3; D is ambiguous. The CDR3 contains 15 residues. Germline CDR1 is SEHNR and CDR2 is FQNEAQ (reference sequence). Trimming took off 2 bases at V and 2 bases at J, with 11 bases between the two ends. The full variable domain, with the rest looked up from reference TRBV7-9 and TRBJ2-3, is DTGVSQNPRHKITKRGQNVTFRCDPISEHNRLYWYRQTLGQGPEFLTYFQNEAQLEKSRLLSDRFSAERPKGSFSTLEIQRTEQGDSAMYLCASSLFDFYTDTQYFGPGTRLTVL.

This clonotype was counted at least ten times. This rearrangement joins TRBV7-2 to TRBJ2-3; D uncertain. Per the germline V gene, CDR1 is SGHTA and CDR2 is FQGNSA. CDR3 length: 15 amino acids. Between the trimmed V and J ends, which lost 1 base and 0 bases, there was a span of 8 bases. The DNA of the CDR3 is TGTGCCAGCAGCTTAGATGTGGGAAGCACAGATACGCAGTATTTT. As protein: CASSLDVGSTDTQYF.

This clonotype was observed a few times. The CDR3 sequence: CASSYATSGTDTQYF. Written as DNA, the CDR3 is TGTGCCAGCAGTTACGCGACTAGCGGCACAGATACGCAGTATTTT. V usage is TRBV6-5 and J usage is TRBJ2-3, with 8 bases that match TRBD2. The CDR3 covers 15 residues. The germline gives CDR1 MNHEY, CDR2 SVGAGI. V dropped 2 bases and J dropped 1; count of bases not matched to a gene: 2.